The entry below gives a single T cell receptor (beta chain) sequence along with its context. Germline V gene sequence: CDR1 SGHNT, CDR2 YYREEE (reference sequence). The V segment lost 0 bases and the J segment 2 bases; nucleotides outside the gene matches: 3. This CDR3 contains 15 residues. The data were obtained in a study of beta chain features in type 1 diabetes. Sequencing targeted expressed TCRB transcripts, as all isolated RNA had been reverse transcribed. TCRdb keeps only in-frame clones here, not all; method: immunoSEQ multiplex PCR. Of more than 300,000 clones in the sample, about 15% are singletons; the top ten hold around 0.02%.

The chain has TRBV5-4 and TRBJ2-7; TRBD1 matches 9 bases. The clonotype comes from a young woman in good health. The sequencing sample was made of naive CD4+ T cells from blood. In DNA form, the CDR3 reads TGTGCCAGCAGCTTGGCCGGGACAGGGCCCTACGAGCAGTACTTC. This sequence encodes CASSLAGTGPYEQYF.